The TCR beta chain described here comes from a study of CD8+ T cells in alopecia areata. Study at large: At a dose of 5 to 10 mg twice daily, oral tofacitinib was given to treated patients.

In each case, RNA was isolated and then reverse transcribed into cDNA as the sequencing template. Some clones are missing from TCRdb's copy, which holds only in-frame ones; the method was immunoSEQ multiplex PCR. The sample has 170,000 or so clones, 40% to 65% seen once. Treatment of the sample: oral pan-JAK inhibitor, 5-10 mg twice daily. Peripheral blood, together with lesional scalp punch biopsies, was collected from alopecia areata patients. Whole-study results and caveats: A large proportion of expanded lesional clones were detected persisting in scalp and blood during tofacitinib. Scalp clonality, along with expanded CD8+ clones among the top 100, was significantly decreased by tofacitinib.

CDR1 is MNHEY and CDR2 is SVGAGI in the germline V gene. The V and J ends lost 9 bases and 4 bases respectively, with 13 bases between them. CDR3 length equals 12 residues. About this clone: Its antigen remains unidentified.

Sequenced here: CD8+ T cells sorted from blood, sampled at week 24, from a patient treated with tofacitinib. The chain employs TRBV6-5 and TRBJ2-7; possibly TRBD1 or TRBD2 for D (5 bases each). This TCR derives from a human donor with alopecia areata. As DNA, the CDR3 is TGTGCCAGTACGGGGCTAGGATACGAGCAGTACTTC. The encoded protein is CASTGLGYEQYF.